What follows describes a single T cell receptor (beta chain). The sample originates from a study of blood T cell repertoires in COVID-19. Background on the study: The analysed material was cDNA or gDNA that came from T cells, B-cell-depleted T cells, or PBMCs.

Generated by immunoSEQ multiplex PCR, the TCRdb table keeps only in-frame clones and is missing some. The sample lists about 50,000 clones, 86% occurring once. The participants were between about 18 and 90 years old and came from 24 US areas. Participants reported their clinical history, and cohort assignment relied on those reports. Symptom resolution, clearance, or two negative PCRs marked the recovered donors of Cohort 3. This CDR3 comprises 16 residues. The germline CDR1 and CDR2 sequences are MDHEN and SYDVKM. V was pared by 7 bases and J by 0 bases, with 18 bases between. The chain has TRBV28 and TRBJ1-2; maybe TRBD1 (5 bases). This sequence was found in a woman in her forties or fifties who had recovered from COVID-19. Sequenced material: PBMCs or T cells enriched from blood (not recorded which). CDR3 bases: TGTGCCAGCACTAACGGGGGGGTTCCTGCTAACTATGGCTACACCTTC. This sequence encodes CASTNGGVPANYGYTF.